This TCR beta chain was captured by sequencing in a study of chemoradiotherapy in HPV16-positive cancers. Across the study: Functional T-cell assays on two HPV16-positive patients' cells defined candidate HPV-specific clones and common TCR motifs.

Germline V lookup: CDR1 SGHAT, CDR2 FQNNGV. Trimming cost V 1 base and J 0 bases, with 6 bases left between them. The CDR3 loop spans 14 amino acids. Clones were read by immunoSEQ multiplex PCR, and TCRdb kept only the in-frame ones, dropping some. The table has roughly 1,500 clones, 74% seen once; the top ten hold roughly 9%. Regarding the study as a whole: Candidate HPV-specific clones and E7-related TCR motifs grew in tumor during treatment. Better recurrence-free survival went with HPV-responsive T-cell expansion in HPV16-positive patients.

Comments on this clone: Its antigen is still unknown.

The V and J genes are TRBV11-2 and TRBJ1-1; D ambiguous. Here the sequenced sample was tumor tissue, taken from a patient who underwent chemoradiotherapy. This sequence was found in a human donor with HPV-associated anogenital cancer. CDR3 amino acids: CASSLGRLNTEAFF. The CDR3 bases are TGTGCCAGCAGCTTAGGCAGGTTGAACACTGAAGCTTTCTTT.